This T cell receptor beta chain was identified in a study of T-cell memory formation after mild COVID-19. Barcoded TCR alpha and TCR beta cDNA libraries with UMIs came from 5'RACE using constant-segment primers. TCRdb re-derived calls from the 5' RACE reads in MiXCR, one entry per CDR3 protein. The table records fewer than 250,000 distinct CDR3 sequences, 27% of them present only once. General study findings and limits: CD4+ clones that contracted lay mainly in CM and EM; CD8+ ones lay in EMRA. The finding that pre-infection memory included some responding clones suggested that cross-reactive memory joined.

Notes on this clonotype: Its specificity is not known.

The source material was PBMCs or a T cell subset sorted from them (not recorded which). The TCR was taken from an adult woman who had mild COVID-19 (a few samples of this study predate the infection). Cell type and time point are not known.

The CDR3 sequence: CASSPTPGLAGGGQFF. CDR3 coding DNA: TGTGCCAGCAGCCCGACGCCGGGGCTAGCGGGCGGGGGCCAGTTCTTC. The chain employs TRBV7-2 and TRBJ2-1, with 8 bases aligning to TRBD2. CDR3 length equals 16 residues. CDR1 is SGHTA, CDR2 FQGNSA, per germline. V was clipped by 5 bases and J by 13 bases; unmatched bases: 19.